The 2 T cell receptor beta chains below were found in one sample sequenced in a study of Ad26.COV2.S vaccination and SARS-CoV-2 variants. Generated by immunoSEQ multiplex PCR, the TCRdb table keeps only in-frame clones and is missing some. The sample shows 350,000 to 500,000 clones, over 75% of them seen only once. Treatment here: 15 to 20 received Ad26.COV2.S at low or high dose, single or two shots; 5 received placebo; per-sample allocation not given. Sampling happened 63 days after the first vaccine or placebo injection. The sequencing here drew on peripheral blood, taken in a trial of Ad26.COV2.S vaccine versus placebo. The origin of the receptors is a person aged 18-65 years who received the Ad26.COV2.S COVID-19 vaccine or a placebo.

V is TRBV9 and J is TRBJ2-7; 9 bases map to TRBD1. The CDR3 sequence is 16 residues long. Germline values: CDR1 SGDLS, CDR2 YYNGEE. The V and J ends lost 2 bases and 7 bases, in that order; junction bases with no gene match: 13. This CDR3 is CASSVGTGTGIEEQYF. CDR3 coding DNA: TGTGCCAGCAGCGTTGGAACCGGGACAGGGATAGAAGAGCAGTACTTC.

J is TRBJ2-1 and V is TRBV30; TRBD2 agrees at 9 bases. In germline, CDR1 is GTSNPN, CDR2 SVGIG (reference sequence). There are 14 residues in the CDR3. V lost 4 bases and J lost 6; bases outside the gene matches: 7. CDR3 protein: CAWNGGGAGNEQFF. The CDR3 DNA sequence: TGTGCCTGGAATGGCGGGGGGGCGGGCAATGAGCAGTTCTTC.